Shown below are 18 T cell receptor beta chains from a single sample sequenced in a study of CD8 T cells in Susac syndrome. cDNA came from approximately 0.5 to 1 ug RNA primed by random hexamers. TCRdb ran MiXCR on the immunoSEQ multiplex PCR reads and lists one entry per CDR3 protein. The data contain some 240,000 distinct CDR3 sequences, about 96% of them singletons. The sample comprised CD4+ T cells from PBMCs. Receptor source: a human donor with Susac syndrome.

The chain has TRBV20-1 and TRBJ2-3, with a weak D call TRBD2 (5 bases). The germline V and J ends were trimmed by 3 bases and 1 base, with 17 bases remaining between them. The CDR3 has 16 residues. Germline CDR1 is DFQATT and CDR2 is SNEGSKA (reference sequence). CDR3 loop: CSARDPGARGTDTQYF. As DNA, the CDR3 is TGCAGTGCTAGGGACCCCGGAGCGCGGGGCACAGATACGCAGTATTTT.

The J gene is TRBJ1-4, the V gene TRBV29-1; no firm D call. This CDR3 contains 12 residues. Germline CDR1 is SQVTM and CDR2 is ANQGSEA. The ends were cut back, 4 bases at V and 7 bases at J, with 10 bases in the middle. The chain's CDR3 is CSVAISSEKLFF. The DNA of the CDR3 is TGCAGCGTTGCGATTTCAAGTGAAAAACTGTTTTTT.

V usage is TRBV20-1 and J usage is TRBJ2-3; 10 bases match TRBD2. CDR3 length: 14 residues. Germline V lookup: CDR1 DFQATT, CDR2 SNEGSKA (reference sequence). V lost 5 bases and J lost 5; bases outside the gene matches: 7. The CDR3 coding sequence is TGCAGTGCTTCGAGCGGGAGGGCCTTAGATACGCAGTATTTT. It encodes CSASSGRALDTQYF.

The chain uses TRBV4-1 and TRBJ2-2; D gene ambiguous. The CDR3 runs to 15 residues. Germline loops: CDR1 MGHRA, CDR2 YSYEKL. Trimming cost V 0 bases and J 5 bases, with 10 bases left between them. In DNA, the CDR3 is TGCGCCAGCAGCCAAGAGGAGTATAGGACCGGGGAGCTGTTTTTT. Its translation is CASSQEEYRTGELFF.

This clonotype was counted a few times. V gene TRBV29-1 combines with J gene TRBJ2-3; no clear D. The germline CDR1 and CDR2 sequences are SQVTM and ANQGSEA. The CDR3 length is 11 residues. Trimming removed 3 bases at V and 6 bases at J, with 7 bases between. CDR3 in DNA: TGCAGCGTTGAGTTGGGGGATACGCAGTATTTT. Protein sequence: CSVELGDTQYF.

The chain carries TRBV30 and TRBJ1-2; 7 positions agree with TRBD1. Germline-derived CDR1 and CDR2 are GTSNPN and SVGIG (reference sequence). V shed 4 bases, J shed 8 bases, and the junction held 16 bases outside the gene matches. The CDR3 loop spans 15 amino acids. In nucleotides, the CDR3 is TGTGCCTGGACCCCGAAAGGGGGCCCGCTATCCGGCTACACCTTC. It is translated as CAWTPKGGPLSGYTF.

The V call is TRBV7-8, the J call TRBJ1-2, with TRBD1 identical over 8 bases. V trimming: 0 bases; J trimming: 3 bases; junction bases outside the gene matches: 3. CDR1 SGHVS and CDR2 FQNEAQ come from the germline V gene. The CDR3 is 15 residues long. CDR3 region: CASSLAGTGHYGYTF. CDR3 sequence (DNA): TGTGCCAGCAGCTTAGCTGGGACAGGCCACTATGGCTACACCTTC.

This sequence joins TRBV30 and TRBJ2-1; D possibly corresponds to TRBD2 (6 bases). V gave up 4 bases and J gave up 6 bases, with 19 bases separating them. The V gene's germline CDR1 is GTSNPN and CDR2 SVGIG (reference sequence). CDR3 length: 15 amino acids. The CDR3 DNA sequence: TGTGCCTGGACTACGGGAGAAATGGAGAGCAATGAGCAGTTCTTC. Its protein product is CAWTTGEMESNEQFF.

This clonotype was seen a single time. CDR3 region: CASSPALAIEQYF. CDR3 nucleotide sequence: TGTGCCAGCTCCCCCGCGCTAGCTATCGAGCAGTACTTC. This chain connects TRBV18 to TRBJ2-7, with a weak D call TRBD2 (5 bases). Per the germline V gene, CDR1 is KGHSH and CDR2 is LQKENI. The CDR3 sequence is 13 residues long. V lost 6 bases and J 6 bases, leaving 15 bases between the germline ends.

The V call is TRBV28, the J call TRBJ2-7; 8 nucleotides agree with TRBD1. Germline V gene lookup returns CDR1 MDHEN and CDR2 SYDVKM. The trim removed 4 bases at V and 4 bases at J, leaving 9 bases unmatched. CDR3 size: 15 residues. The CDR3 nucleotides read TGTGCCAGCAGTTCCCCGGGACAGGCCCCTTACGAGCAGTACTTC. Amino acids: CASSSPGQAPYEQYF.

This clonotype was seen a few times. The chain combines TRBV7-3 with TRBJ2-5; perhaps D is TRBD1 or TRBD2 (5 bases each). V gave up 2 bases and J gave up 2 bases, with 9 bases separating them. There are 14 residues in the CDR3. Germline loops: CDR1 SGHTA, CDR2 FQGTGA. The CDR3 here is CASSLGTVQETQYF. In nucleotides, the CDR3 is TGTGCCAGCAGCTTAGGGACGGTACAAGAGACCCAGTACTTC.

The chain links TRBV5-4 to TRBJ2-7, with 9 bases identical to TRBD1. Germline V CDR1 and CDR2: SGHNT, YYREEE (reference sequence). The length of the CDR3 is 13 residues. The junction had 3 bases not matched to a gene; V was cut back by 7 bases and J by 1 base. The CDR3 DNA is TGTGCCAGCCGGGACAGGGTTTCCTACGAGCAGTACTTC. Residues: CASRDRVSYEQYF.

The V call is TRBV10-3, the J call TRBJ2-7; the D call may be TRBD1 or TRBD2 (5 bases each). This CDR3 comprises 16 residues. The germline gives CDR1 ENHRY, CDR2 SYGVKD. Trimming shortened V by 4 bases and J by 0 bases, and 16 bases separated the two germline ends. The CDR3 nucleotides are TGTGCCATCAGTGGATCCGGGGCGGAGAGCTCCTACGAGCAGTACTTC. Translated, it gives CAISGSGAESSYEQYF.

V usage is TRBV6-5 and J usage is TRBJ2-7, with 8 bases matching TRBD1. Looked up from germline, CDR1 is MNHEY and CDR2 is SVGAGI. The V and J ends lost 0 bases and 4 bases, in that order; junction bases with no gene match: 5. The CDR3 loop spans 15 amino acids. CDR3 sequence reads: CASSYSGQDLYEQYF. The CDR3 DNA follows: TGTGCCAGCAGTTACTCGGGACAGGACCTATACGAGCAGTACTTC.

V is TRBV30 and J is TRBJ2-7; D is possibly TRBD2 (5 bases). Germline CDR1 reads GTSNPN; CDR2 reads SVGIG (reference sequence). The CDR3 is 15 amino acids. Trimming removed 2 bases from V and 0 bases from J, with 14 bases in between. The CDR3 DNA reads TGTGCCTGGAGTTACTCCCGGGGAGTCTCCTACGAGCAGTACTTC. Protein sequence: CAWSYSRGVSYEQYF.

The chain is built from TRBV11-3 and TRBJ2-7; D assignment may be TRBD1 or TRBD2 (6 bases each). Trimming removed 3 bases at V and 4 bases at J, with 13 bases between. Germline CDR1 and CDR2: SGHNT and YENEEA. The CDR3 is 14 amino acids. The CDR3 protein is CASSFWGATYEQYF. The CDR3 DNA is TGTGCCAGCAGCTTCTGGGGGGCGACTTACGAGCAGTACTTC.

V and J are TRBV9 and TRBJ2-5; D unclear. V was shortened by 0 bases and J by 2 bases, with 11 bases between the two germline ends. This CDR3 has 15 residues. Germline CDR1 and CDR2: SGDLS and YYNGEE. The CDR3 region has the DNA TGTGCCAGCAGCGTAGCTCCACGGATACAAGAGACCCAGTACTTC. Residues: CASSVAPRIQETQYF.

The CDR3 DNA reads TGTGCCAGCAGTGAATCTCGGATTCTGGACAATGAGCAGTTCTTC. This gives the protein CASSESRILDNEQFF. This rearrangement joins TRBV25-1 to TRBJ2-1, with D uncertain. The CDR3 covers 15 residues. Per germline, CDR1 MGHDK and CDR2 SYGVNS. The V and J ends lost 1 base and 5 bases respectively, with 12 bases between them.